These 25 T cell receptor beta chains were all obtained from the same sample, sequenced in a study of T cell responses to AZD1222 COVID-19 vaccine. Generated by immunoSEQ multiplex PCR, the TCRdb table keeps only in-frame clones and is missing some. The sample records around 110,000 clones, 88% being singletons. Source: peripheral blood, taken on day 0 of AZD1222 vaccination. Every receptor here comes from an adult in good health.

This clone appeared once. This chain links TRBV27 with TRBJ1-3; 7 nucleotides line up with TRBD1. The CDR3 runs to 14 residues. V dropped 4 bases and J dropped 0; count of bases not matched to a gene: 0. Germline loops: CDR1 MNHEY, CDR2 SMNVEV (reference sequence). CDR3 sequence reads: CASSWDSSGNTIYF. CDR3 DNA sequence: TGTGCCAGCAGTTGGGACAGCTCTGGAAACACCATATATTTT.

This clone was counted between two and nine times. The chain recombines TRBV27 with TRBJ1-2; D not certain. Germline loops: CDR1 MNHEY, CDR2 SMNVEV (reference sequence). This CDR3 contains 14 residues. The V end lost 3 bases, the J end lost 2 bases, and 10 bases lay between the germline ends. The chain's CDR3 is CASSFVGSNYGYTF. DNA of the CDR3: TGTGCCAGCAGTTTTGTCGGATCGAACTATGGCTACACCTTC.

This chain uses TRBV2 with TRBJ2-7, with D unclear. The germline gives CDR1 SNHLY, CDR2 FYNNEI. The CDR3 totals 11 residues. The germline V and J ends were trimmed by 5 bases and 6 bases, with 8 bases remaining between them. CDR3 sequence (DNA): TGTGCCAGCAGTTTGATCGGCGAGCAGTACTTC. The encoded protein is CASSLIGEQYF.

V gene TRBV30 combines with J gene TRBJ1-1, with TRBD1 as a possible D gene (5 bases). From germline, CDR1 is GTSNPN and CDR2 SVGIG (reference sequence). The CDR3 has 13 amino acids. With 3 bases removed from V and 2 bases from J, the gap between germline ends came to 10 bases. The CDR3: CAWSRDGNTEAFF. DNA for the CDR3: TGTGCCTGGAGCCGGGACGGAAACACTGAAGCTTTCTTT.

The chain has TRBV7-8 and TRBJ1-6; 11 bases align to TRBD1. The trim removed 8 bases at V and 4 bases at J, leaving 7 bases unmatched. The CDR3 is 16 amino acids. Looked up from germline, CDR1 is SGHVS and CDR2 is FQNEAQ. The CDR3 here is CASHWGTGGYNSPLHF. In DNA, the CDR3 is TGTGCCAGCCATTGGGGGACAGGGGGATATAATTCACCCCTCCACTTT. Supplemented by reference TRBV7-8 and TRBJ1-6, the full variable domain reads GAGVSQSPRYKVAKRGQDVALRCDPISGHVSLFWYQQALGQGPEFLTYFQNEAQLDKSGLPSDRFFAERPEGSVSTLKIQRTQQEDSAVYLCASHWGTGGYNSPLHFGNGTRLTVT.

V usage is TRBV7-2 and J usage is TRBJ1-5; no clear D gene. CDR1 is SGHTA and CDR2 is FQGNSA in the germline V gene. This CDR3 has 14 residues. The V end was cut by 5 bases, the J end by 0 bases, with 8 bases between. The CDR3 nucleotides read TGTGCCAGCAGCCCCCGGTTTAGCAATCAGCCCCAGCATTTT. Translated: CASSPRFSNQPQHF.

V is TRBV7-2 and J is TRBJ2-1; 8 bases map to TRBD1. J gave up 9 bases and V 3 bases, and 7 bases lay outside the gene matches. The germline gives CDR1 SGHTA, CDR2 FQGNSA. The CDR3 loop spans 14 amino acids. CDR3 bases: TGTGCCAGCAGCTTCACCAGGGGGCGCCCTGAGCAGTTCTTC. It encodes CASSFTRGRPEQFF.

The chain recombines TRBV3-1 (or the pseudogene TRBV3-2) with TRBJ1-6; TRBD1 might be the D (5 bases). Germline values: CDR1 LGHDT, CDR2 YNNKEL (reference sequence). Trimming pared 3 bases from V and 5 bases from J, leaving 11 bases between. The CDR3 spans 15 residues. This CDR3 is CASSQGTADNSPLHF. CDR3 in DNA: TGTGCCAGCAGCCAGGGGACGGCGGATAATTCACCCCTCCACTTT.

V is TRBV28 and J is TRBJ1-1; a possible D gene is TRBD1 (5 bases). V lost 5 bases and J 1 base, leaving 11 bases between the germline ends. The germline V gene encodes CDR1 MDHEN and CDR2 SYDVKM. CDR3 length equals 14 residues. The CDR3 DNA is TGTGCCAGCAGTCTACACAGGAGGAACACTGAAGCTTTCTTT. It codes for CASSLHRRNTEAFF. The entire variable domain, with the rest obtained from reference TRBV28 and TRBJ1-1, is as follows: DVKVTQSSRYLVKRTGEKVFLECVQDMDHENMFWYRQDPGLGLRLIYFSYDVKMKEKGDIPEGYSVSREKKERFSLILESASTNQTSMYLCASSLHRRNTEAFFGQGTRLTVV.

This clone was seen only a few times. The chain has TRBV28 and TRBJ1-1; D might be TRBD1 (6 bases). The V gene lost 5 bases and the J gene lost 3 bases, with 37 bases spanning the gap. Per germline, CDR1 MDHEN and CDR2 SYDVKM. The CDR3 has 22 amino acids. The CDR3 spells CASSAPRAGRGGQGLADTEAFF. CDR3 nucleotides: TGTGCCAGCAGTGCACCTAGAGCTGGTCGTGGGGGGCAGGGTTTGGCGGACACTGAAGCTTTCTTT. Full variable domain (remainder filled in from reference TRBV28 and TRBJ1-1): DVKVTQSSRYLVKRTGEKVFLECVQDMDHENMFWYRQDPGLGLRLIYFSYDVKMKEKGDIPEGYSVSREKKERFSLILESASTNQTSMYLCASSAPRAGRGGQGLADTEAFFGQGTRLTVV.

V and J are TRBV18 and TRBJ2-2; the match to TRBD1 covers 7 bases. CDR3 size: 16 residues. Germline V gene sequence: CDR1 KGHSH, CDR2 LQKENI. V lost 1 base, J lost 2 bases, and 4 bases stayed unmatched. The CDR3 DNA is TGTGCCAGCTCACCACTGGGACAGACCAACACCGGGGAGCTGTTTTTT. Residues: CASSPLGQTNTGELFF. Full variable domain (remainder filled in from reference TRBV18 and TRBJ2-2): NAGVMQNPRHLVRRRGQEARLRCSPMKGHSHVYWYRQLPEEGLKFMVYLQKENIIDESGMPKERFSAEFPKEGPSILRIQQVVRGDSAAYFCASSPLGQTNTGELFFGEGSRLTVL.

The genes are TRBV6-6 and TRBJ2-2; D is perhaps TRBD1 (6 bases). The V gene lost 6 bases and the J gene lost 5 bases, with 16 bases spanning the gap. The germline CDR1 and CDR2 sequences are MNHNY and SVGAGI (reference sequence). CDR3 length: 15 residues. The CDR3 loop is CASSNPQGNTGELFF. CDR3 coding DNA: TGTGCCAGCAGCAACCCGCAGGGGAATACCGGGGAGCTGTTTTTT.

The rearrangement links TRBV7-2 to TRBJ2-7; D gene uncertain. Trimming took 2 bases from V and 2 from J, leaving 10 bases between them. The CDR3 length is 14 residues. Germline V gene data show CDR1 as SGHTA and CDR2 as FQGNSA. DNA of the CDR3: TGTGCCAGCAGCTTAAACAGTGTTCCCTACGAGCAGTACTTC. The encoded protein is CASSLNSVPYEQYF.

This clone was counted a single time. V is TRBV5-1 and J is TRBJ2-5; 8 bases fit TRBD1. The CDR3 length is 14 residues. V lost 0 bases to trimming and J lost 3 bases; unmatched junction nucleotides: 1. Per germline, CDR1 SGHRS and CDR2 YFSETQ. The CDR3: CASSLGTGKETQYF. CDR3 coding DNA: TGCGCCAGCAGCTTGGGGACAGGGAAAGAGACCCAGTACTTC. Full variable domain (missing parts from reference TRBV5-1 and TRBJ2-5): KAGVTQTPRYLIKTRGQQVTLSCSPISGHRSVSWYQQTPGQGLQFLFEYFSETQRNKGNFPGRFSGRQFSNSRSEMNVSTLELGDSALYLCASSLGTGKETQYFGPGTRLLVL.

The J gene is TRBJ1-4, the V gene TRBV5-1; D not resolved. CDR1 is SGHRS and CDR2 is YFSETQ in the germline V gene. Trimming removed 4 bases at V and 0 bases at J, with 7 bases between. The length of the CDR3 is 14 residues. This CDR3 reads CASSPTATNEKLFF. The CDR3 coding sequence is TGCGCCAGCAGCCCGACCGCAACTAATGAAAAACTGTTTTTT.

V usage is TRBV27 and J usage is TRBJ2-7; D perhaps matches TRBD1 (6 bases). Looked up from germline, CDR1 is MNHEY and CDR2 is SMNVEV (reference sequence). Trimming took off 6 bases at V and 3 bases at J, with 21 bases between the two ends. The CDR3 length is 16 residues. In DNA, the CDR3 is TGTGCCAGCAGCCCGTCGGTCAGTAAAGGGGGCTACGAGCAGTACTTC. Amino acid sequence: CASSPSVSKGGYEQYF.

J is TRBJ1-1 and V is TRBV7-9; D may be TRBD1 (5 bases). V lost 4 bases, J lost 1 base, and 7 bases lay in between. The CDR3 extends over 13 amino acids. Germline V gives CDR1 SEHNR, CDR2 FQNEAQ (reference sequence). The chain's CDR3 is CASSYTGNTEAFF. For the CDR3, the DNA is TGTGCCAGCAGCTATACAGGGAACACTGAAGCTTTCTTT.

The CDR3 sequence: CASSYAGTSGSYEQYF. The CDR3, as DNA: TGTGCCAGCAGTTACGCCGGGACTAGCGGTTCCTACGAGCAGTACTTC. The chain carries TRBV6-2 or TRBV6-3 and TRBJ2-7; 11 nucleotides line up with TRBD2. Germline V gene lookup returns CDR1 MNHEY and CDR2 SVGEGT. This CDR3 spans 16 amino acids. V was pared by 2 bases and J by 1 base, with 4 bases of the junction left unmatched.

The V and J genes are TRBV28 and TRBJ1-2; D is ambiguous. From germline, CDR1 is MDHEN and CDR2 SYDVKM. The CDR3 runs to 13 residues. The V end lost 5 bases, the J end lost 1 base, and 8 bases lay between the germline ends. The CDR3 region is CASSEDLNYGYTF. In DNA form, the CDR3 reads TGTGCCAGCAGTGAGGACCTTAACTATGGCTACACCTTC.

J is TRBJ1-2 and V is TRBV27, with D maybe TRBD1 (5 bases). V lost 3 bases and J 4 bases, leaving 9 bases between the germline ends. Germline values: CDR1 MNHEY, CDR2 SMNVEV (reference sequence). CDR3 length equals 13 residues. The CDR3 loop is CASSFADSYGYTF. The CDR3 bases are TGTGCCAGCAGTTTCGCTGACAGCTATGGCTACACCTTC.

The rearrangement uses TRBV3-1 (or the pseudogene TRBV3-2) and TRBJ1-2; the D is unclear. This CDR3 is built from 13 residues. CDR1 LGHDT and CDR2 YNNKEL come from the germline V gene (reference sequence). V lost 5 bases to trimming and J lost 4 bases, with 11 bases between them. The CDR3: CASSEHTRYGYTF. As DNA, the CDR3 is TGTGCCAGCAGCGAGCACACCCGCTATGGCTACACCTTC.

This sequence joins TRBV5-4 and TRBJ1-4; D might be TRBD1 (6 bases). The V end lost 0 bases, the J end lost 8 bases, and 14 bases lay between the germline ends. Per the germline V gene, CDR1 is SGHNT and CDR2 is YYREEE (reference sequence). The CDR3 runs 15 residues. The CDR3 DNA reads TGTGCCAGCAGCTTGGCGGTGGGGGCTTCGGAAAAACTGTTTTTT. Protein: CASSLAVGASEKLFF.

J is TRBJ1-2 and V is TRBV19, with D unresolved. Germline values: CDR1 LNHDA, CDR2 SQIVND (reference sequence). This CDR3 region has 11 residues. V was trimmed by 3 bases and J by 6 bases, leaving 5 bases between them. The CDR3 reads CASSISDGYTF. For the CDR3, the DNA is TGTGCCAGTAGTATTTCGGATGGCTACACCTTC.

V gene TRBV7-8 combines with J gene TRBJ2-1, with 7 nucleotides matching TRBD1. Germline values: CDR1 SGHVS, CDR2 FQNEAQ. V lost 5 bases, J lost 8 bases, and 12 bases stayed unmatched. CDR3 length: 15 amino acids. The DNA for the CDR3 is TGTGCCAGCAGCCAATACCAACAGGGGAACCATGAGCAGTTCTTC. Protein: CASSQYQQGNHEQFF.

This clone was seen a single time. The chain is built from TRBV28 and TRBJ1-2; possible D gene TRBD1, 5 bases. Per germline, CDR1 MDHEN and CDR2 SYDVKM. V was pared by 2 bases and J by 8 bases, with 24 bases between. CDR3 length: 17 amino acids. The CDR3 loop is CASSLRQVLQGSRGYTF. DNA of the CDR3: TGTGCCAGCAGTTTAAGGCAGGTTCTGCAGGGATCACGGGGCTACACCTTC.